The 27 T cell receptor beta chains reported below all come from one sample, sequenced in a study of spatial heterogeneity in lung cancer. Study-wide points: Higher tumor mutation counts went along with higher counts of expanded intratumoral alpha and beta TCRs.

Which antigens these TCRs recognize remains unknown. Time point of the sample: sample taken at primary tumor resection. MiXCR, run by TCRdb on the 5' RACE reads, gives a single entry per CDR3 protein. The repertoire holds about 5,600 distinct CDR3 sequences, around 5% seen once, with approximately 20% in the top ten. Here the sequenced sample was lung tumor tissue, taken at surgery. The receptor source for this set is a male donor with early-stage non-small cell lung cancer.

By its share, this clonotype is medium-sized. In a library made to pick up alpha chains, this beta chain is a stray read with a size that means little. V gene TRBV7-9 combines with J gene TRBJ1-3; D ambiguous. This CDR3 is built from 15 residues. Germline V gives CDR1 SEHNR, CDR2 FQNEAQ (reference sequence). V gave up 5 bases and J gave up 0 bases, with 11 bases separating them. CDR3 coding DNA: TGTGCCAGCAGCCGGGCCGCCATCTCTGGAAACACCATATATTTT. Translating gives CASSRAAISGNTIYF.

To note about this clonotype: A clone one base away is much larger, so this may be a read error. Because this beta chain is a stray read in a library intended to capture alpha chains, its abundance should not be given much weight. The CDR3 sequence: CAGSQEVDPHYEQYF. In DNA, the CDR3 is TGTGCCGGCAGCCAAGAAGTGGACCCCCACTACGAGCAGTACTTC. V gene TRBV4-2 combines with J gene TRBJ2-7; D ambiguous. This CDR3 spans 15 amino acids. Germline values: CDR1 LGHNA, CDR2 YNFKEQ.

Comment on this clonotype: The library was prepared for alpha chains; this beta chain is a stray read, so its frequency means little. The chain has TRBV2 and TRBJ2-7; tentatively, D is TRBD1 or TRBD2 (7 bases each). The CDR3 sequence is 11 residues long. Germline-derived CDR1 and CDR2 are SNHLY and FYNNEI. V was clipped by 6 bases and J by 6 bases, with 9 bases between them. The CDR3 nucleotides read TGTGCCAGCAGCAGGGGGGGCGAGCAGTACTTC. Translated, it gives CASSRGGEQYF.

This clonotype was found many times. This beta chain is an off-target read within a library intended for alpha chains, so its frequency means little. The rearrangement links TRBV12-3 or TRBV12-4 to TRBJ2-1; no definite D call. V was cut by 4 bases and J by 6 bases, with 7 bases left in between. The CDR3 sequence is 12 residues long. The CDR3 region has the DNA TGTGCCAGCAGTTATAACCCCAATGAGCAGTTCTTC. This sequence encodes CASSYNPNEQFF.

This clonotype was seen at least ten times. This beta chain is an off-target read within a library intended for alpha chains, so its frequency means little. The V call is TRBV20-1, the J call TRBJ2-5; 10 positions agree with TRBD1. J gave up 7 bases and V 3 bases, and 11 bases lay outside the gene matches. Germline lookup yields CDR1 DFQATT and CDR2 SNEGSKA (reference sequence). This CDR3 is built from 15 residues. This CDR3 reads CSARERTGGRATQYF. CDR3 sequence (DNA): TGCAGTGCTAGGGAACGGACAGGGGGTAGGGCGACCCAGTACTTC.

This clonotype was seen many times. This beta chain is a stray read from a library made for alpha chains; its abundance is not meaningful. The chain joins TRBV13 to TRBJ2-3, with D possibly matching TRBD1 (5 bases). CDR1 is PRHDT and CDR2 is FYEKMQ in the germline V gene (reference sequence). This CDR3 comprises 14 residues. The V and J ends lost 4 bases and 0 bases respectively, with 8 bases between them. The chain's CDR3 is CASSSRQSTDTQYF. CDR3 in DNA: TGTGCCAGCAGCTCCAGACAGAGCACAGATACGCAGTATTTT.

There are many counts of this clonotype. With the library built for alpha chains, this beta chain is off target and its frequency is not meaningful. CDR3 coding DNA: TGTGCCAGCAGCCCGGGGGGGAGCTCCTACAATGAGCAGTTCTTC. This translates into CASSPGGSSYNEQFF. This chain uses TRBV28 with TRBJ2-1; 8 bases align to TRBD2. The J segment lost 0 bases and the V segment lost 6 bases, leaving 4 bases of the junction unmatched. Germline-derived CDR1 and CDR2 are MDHEN and SYDVKM. This CDR3 spans 15 amino acids.

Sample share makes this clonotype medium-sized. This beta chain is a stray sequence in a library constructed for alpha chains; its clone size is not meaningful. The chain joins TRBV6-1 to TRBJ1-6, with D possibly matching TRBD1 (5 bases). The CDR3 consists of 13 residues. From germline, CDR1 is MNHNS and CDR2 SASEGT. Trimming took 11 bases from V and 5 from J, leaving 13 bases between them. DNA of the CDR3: TGTGCCGCGGGGGTAAAAGATAATTCACCCCTCCACTTT. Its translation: CAAGVKDNSPLHF.

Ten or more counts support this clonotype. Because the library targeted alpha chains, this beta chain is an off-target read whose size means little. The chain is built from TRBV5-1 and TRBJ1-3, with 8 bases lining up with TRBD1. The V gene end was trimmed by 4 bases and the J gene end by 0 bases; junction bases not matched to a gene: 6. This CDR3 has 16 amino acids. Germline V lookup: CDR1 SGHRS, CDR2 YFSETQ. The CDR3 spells CASSGATGASGNTIYF. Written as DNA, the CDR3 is TGCGCCAGCAGCGGAGCGACAGGGGCCTCTGGAAACACCATATATTTT.

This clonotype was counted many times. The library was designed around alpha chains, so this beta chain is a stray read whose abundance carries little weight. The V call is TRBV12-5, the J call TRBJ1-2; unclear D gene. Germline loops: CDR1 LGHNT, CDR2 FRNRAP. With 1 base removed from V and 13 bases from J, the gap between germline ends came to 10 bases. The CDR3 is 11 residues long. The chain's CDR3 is CASGLETPGTF. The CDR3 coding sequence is TGTGCTAGTGGTTTGGAGACACCTGGCACCTTC.

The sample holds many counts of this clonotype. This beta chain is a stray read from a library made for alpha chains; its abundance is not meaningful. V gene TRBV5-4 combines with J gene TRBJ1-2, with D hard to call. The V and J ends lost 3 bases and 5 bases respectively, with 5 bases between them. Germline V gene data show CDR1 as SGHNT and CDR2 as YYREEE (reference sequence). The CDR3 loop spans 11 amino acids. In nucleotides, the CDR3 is TGTGCCAGCAGCTCCACATATGGCTACACCTTC. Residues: CASSSTYGYTF.

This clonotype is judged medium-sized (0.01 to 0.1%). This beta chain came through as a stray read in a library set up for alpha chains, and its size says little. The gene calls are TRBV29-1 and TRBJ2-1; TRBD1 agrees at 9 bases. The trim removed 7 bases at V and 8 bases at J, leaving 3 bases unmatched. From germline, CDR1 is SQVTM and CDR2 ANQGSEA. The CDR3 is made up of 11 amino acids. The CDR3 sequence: CSEGTGHEQFF. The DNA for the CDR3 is TGCAGCGAGGGGACAGGGCATGAGCAGTTCTTC.

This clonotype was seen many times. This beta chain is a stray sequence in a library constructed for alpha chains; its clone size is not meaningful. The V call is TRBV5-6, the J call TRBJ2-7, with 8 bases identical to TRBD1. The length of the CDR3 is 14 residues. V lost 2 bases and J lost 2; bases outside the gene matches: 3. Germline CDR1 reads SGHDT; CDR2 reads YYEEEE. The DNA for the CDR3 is TGTGCCAGCAGCTTCGGGACAGGAGCCTACGAGCAGTACTTC. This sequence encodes CASSFGTGAYEQYF.

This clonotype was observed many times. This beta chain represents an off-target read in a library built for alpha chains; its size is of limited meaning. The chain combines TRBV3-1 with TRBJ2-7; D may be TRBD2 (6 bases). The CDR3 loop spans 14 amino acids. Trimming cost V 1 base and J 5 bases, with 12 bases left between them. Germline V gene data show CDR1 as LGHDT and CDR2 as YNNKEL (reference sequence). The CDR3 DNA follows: TGTGCCAGCAGCCAAGGGCGGGGTAGGAACGAGCAGTACTTC. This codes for CASSQGRGRNEQYF.

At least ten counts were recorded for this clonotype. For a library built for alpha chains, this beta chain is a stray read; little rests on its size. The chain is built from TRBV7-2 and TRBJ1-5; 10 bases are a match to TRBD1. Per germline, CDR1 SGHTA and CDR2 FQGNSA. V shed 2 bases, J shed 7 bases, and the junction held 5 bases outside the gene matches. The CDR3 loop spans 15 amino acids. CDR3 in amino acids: CASSLQTGGSQPQHF. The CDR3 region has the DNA TGTGCCAGCAGCTTACAGACAGGGGGCAGCCAGCCCCAGCATTTT. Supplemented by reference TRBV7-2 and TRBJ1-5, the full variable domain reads GAGVSQSPSNKVTEKGKDVELRCDPISGHTALYWYRQSLGQGLEFLIYFQGNSAPDKSGLPSDRFSAERTGGSVSTLTIQRTQQEDSAVYLCASSLQTGGSQPQHFGDGTRLSIL.

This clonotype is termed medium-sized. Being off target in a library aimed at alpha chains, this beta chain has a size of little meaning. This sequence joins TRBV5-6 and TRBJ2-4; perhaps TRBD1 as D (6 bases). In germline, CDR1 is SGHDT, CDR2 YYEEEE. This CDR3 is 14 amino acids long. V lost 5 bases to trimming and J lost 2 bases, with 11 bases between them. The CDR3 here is CASSHRATKNIQYF. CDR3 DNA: TGTGCCAGCAGTCACAGGGCAACCAAAAACATTCAGTACTTC.

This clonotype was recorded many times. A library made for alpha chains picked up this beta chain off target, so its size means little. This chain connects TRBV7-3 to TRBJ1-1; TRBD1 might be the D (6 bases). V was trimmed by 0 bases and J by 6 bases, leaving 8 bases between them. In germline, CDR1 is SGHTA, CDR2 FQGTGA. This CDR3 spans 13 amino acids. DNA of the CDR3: TGTGCCAGCAGCTTAACGGACAGATCTGAAGCTTTCTTT. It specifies CASSLTDRSEAFF. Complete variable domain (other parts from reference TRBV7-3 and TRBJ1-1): GAGVSQTPSNKVTEKGKYVELRCDPISGHTALYWYRQSLGQGPEFLIYFQGTGAADDSGLPNDRFFAVRPEGSVSTLKIQRTERGDSAVYLCASSLTDRSEAFFGQGTRLTVV.

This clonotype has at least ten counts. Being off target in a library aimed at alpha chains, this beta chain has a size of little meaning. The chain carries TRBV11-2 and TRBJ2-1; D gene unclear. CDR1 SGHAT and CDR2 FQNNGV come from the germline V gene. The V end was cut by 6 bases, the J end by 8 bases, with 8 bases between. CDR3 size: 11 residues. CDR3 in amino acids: CASSFVDEQFF. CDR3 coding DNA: TGTGCCAGCAGTTTTGTCGATGAGCAGTTCTTC.

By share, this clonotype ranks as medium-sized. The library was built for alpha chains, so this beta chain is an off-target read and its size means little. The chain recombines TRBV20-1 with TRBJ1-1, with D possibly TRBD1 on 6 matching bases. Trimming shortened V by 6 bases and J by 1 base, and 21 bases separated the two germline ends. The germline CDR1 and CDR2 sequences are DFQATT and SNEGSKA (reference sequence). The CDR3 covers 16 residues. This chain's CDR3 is CSASPGEDGWNTEAFF. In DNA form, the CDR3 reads TGCAGTGCAAGTCCAGGGGAGGATGGATGGAACACTGAAGCTTTCTTT.

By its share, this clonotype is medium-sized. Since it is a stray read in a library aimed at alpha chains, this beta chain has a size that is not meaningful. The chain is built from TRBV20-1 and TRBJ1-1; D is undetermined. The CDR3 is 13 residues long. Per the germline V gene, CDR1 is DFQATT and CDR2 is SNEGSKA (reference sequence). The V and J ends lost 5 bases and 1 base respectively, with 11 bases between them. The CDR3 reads CSAQRSGNTEAFF. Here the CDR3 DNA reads TGCAGTGCTCAAAGGTCCGGGAACACTGAAGCTTTCTTT.

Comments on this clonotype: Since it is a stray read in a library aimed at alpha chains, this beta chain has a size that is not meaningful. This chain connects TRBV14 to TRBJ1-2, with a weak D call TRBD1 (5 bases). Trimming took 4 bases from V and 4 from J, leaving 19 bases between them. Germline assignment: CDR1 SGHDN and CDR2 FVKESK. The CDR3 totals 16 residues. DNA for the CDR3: TGTGCCAGCAGCCCCAACCGGGACCGAAGCCTCTATGGCTACACCTTC. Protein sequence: CASSPNRDRSLYGYTF.

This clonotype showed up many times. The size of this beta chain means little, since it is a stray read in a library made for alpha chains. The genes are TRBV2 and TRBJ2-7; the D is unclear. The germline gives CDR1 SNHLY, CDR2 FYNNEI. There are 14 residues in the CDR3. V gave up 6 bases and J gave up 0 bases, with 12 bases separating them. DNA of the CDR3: TGTGCCAGCAGCCCGACGGGTATCTCCTACGAGCAGTACTTC. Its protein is CASSPTGISYEQYF.

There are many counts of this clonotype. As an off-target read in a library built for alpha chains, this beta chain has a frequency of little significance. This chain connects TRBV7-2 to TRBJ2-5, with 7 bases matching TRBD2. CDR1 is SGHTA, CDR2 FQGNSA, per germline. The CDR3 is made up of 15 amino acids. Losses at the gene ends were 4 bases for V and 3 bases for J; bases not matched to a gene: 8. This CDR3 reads CASSWRRGGEETQYF. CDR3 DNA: TGTGCCAGCAGCTGGAGGAGGGGAGGGGAAGAGACCCAGTACTTC.

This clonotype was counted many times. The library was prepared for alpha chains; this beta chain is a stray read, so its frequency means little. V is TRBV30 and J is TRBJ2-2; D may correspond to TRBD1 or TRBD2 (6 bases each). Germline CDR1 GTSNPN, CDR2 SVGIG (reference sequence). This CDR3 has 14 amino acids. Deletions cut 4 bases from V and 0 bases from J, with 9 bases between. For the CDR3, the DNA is TGTGCCTGGAAAGGGGGGCCGAACACCGGGGAGCTGTTTTTT. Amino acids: CAWKGGPNTGELFF.

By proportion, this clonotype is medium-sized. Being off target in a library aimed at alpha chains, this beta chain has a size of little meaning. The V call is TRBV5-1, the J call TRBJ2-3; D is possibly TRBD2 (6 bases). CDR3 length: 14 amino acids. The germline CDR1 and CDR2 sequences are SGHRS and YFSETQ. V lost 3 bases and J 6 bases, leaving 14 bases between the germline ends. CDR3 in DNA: TGCGCCAGCAGCTCAGGACTACCTGGGGATACGCAGTATTTT. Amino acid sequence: CASSSGLPGDTQYF.

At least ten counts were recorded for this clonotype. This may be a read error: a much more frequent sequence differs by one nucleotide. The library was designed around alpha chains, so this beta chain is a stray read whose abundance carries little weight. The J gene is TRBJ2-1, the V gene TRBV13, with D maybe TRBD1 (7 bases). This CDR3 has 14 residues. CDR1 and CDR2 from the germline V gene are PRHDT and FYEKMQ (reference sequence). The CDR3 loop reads CTSSPKRRGHEQFF. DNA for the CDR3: TGTACCAGCAGCCCCAAGCGGAGGGGGCATGAGCAGTTCTTC.

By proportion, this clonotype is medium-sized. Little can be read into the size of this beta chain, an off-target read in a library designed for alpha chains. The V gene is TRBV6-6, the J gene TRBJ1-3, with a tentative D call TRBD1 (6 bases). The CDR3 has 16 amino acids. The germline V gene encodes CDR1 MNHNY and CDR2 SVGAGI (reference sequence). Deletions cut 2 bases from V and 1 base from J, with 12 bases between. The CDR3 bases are TGTGCCAGCAGTTACCGACTAGGGACATCTGGAAACACCATATATTTT. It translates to CASSYRLGTSGNTIYF.